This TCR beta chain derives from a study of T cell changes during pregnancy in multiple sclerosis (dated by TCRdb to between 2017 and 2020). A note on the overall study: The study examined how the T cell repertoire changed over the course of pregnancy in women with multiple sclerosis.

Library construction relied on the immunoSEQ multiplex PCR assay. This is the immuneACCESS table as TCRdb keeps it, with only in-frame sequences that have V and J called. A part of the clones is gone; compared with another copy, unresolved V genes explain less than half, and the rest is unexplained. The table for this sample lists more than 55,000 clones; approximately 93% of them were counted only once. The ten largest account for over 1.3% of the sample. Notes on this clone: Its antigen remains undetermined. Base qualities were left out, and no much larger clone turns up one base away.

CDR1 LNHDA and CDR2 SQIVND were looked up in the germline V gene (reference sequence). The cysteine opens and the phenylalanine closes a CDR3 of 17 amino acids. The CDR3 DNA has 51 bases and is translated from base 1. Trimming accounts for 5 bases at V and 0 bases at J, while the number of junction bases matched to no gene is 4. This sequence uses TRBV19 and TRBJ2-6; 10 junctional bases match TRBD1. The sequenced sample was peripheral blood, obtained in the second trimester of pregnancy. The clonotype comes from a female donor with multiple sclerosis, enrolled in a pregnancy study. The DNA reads TGTGCCAGTAGTTCCGGACAGGGGGTCTCTGGGGCCAACGTCCTGACTTTC. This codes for CASSSGQGVSGANVLTF.